This TCR beta chain emerged from a study of T-cell reconstitution after alpha-beta-depleted transplantation in children. In germline, CDR1 is LGHDT, CDR2 YNNKEL (reference sequence). The CDR3 has 13 amino acids. V lost 6 bases and J 1 base, leaving 7 bases between the germline ends. Construction of the TCRbeta library involved unique molecular identifiers. MiXCR was run by TCRdb on the PCR reads, yielding one entry per CDR3 protein. Of about 540,000 distinct CDR3 sequences listed, about 18% are singletons. The sample holds a few counts of this clonotype. This sequence joins TRBV3-1 and TRBJ1-3, with a weak D call TRBD1 (5 bases). The sample in question was PBMCs from the stem cell graft donor, obtained from the stem cell graft. This clonotype was sampled from a human donor who donated a stem cell graft to a child with acute lymphoblastic leukemia. Here the CDR3 reads CASRRGSGNTIYF. The CDR3 nucleotides are TGTGCCAGCAGGAGGGGTTCTGGAAACACCATATATTTT.